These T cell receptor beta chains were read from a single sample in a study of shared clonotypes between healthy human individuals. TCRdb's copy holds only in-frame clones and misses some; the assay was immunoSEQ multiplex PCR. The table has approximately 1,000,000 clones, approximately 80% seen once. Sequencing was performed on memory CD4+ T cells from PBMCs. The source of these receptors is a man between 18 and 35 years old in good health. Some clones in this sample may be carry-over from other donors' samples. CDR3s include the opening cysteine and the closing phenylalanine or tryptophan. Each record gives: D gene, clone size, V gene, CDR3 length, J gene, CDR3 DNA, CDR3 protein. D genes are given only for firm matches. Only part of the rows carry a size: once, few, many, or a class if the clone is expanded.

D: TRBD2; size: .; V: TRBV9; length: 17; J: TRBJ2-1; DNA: TGTGCCAGCAGCGTAGGGAGACTAGCGGGAGCCTTGGGGGAGCAGTTCTTC; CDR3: CASSVGRLAGALGEQFF
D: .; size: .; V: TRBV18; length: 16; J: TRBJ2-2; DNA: TGTGCCAGCTCACCCAAGGACGGAGGGGGTACCGGGGAGCTGTTTTTT; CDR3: CASSPKDGGGTGELFF
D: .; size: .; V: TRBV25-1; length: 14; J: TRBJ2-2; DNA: TGTGCCAGCAGCCGGGACTTAAACACCGGGGAGCTGTTTTTT; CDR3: CASSRDLNTGELFF
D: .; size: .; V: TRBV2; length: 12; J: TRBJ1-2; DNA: TGTGCCAGCAGTCTGAATAACTATGGCTACACCTTC; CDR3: CASSLNNYGYTF
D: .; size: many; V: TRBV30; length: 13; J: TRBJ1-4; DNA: TGTGCCTGGAGTGATTACCTGGGGGAAAAACTGTTTTTT; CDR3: CAWSDYLGEKLFF
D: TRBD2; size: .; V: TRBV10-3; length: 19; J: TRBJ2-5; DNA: TGTGCCATCAGTGAGTCAATAGGACTAGCGCTAGACAGACGAGAGACCCAGTACTTC; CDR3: CAISESIGLALDRRETQYF
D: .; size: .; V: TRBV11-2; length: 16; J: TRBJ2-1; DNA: TGTGCCAGCAGCTTATTAGGGGACGCCTCCTACAATGAGCAGTTCTTC; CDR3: CASSLLGDASYNEQFF
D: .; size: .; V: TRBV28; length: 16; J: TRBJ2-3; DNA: TGTGCCAGCAGTACCTCAACAGGGTGGGGCACAGATACGCAGTATTTT; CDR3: CASSTSTGWGTDTQYF
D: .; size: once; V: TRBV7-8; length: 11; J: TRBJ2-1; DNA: TGTGCCAGCAGCCGAGCGGGTGAGCAGTTCTTC; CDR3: CASSRAGEQFF
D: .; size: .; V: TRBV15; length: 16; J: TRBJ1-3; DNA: TGTGCCACCAGCAGAGGCTGGACAGACTTTAGAAACACCATATATTTT; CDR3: CATSRGWTDFRNTIYF
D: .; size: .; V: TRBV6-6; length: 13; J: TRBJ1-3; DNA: TGTGCCAGCAGTTACCAAGGGGGAAACACCATATATTTT; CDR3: CASSYQGGNTIYF
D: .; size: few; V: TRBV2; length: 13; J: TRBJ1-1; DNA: TGTGCCAGCAGTTATCAGGGGTACACTGAAGCTTTCTTT; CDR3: CASSYQGYTEAFF
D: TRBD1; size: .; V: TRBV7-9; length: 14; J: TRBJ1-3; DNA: TGTGCCAGCTCGGGACAGGACTCTGGAAACACCATATATTTT; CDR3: CASSGQDSGNTIYF
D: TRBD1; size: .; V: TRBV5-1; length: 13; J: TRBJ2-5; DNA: TGCGCCAGCAGTGGGACAGGACCAGAGACCCAGTACTTC; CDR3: CASSGTGPETQYF
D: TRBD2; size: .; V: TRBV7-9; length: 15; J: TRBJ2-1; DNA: TGTGCCAGCAGCTTCACTAGCGGACTAGACAATGAGCAGTTCTTC; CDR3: CASSFTSGLDNEQFF
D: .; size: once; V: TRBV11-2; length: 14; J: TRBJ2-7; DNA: TGTGCCAGCAGCTCCGCCACTGGGGGCTACGAGCAGTACTTC; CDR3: CASSSATGGYEQYF
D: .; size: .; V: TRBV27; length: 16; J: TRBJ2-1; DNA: TGTGCCAGCAGTCCGGATTCTTGGATGTCCTACAATGAGCAGTTCTTC; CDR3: CASSPDSWMSYNEQFF
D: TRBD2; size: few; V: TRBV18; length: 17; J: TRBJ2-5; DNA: TGTGCCAGCTCACCTGACCGGGGGGGGCCGGCGTCAGAGACCCAGTACTTC; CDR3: CASSPDRGGPASETQYF
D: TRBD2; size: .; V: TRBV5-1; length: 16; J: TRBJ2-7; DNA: TGCGCCAGCAGCTTGTTAGCTAGCGGGAACTCCTACGAGCAGTACTTC; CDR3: CASSLLASGNSYEQYF
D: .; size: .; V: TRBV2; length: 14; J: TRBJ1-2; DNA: TGTGCCAGCAGTGTAGGACACGGCTACTATGGCTACACCTTC; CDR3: CASSVGHGYYGYTF